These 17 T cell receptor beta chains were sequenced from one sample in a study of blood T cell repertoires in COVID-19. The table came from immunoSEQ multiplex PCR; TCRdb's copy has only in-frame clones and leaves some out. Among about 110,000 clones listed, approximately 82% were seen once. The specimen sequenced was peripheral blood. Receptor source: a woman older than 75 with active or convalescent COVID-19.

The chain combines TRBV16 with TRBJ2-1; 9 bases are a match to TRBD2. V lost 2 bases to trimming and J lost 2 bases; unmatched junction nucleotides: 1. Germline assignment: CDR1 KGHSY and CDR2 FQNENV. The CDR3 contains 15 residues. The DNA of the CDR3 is TGTGCCAGCAGCCAAGGCGGGAGGGCCTACAATGAGCAGTTCTTC. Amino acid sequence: CASSQGGRAYNEQFF.

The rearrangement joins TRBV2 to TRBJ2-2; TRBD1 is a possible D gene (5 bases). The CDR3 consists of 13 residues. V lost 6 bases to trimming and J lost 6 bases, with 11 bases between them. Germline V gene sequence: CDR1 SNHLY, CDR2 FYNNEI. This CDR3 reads CASSQGFAGELFF. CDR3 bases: TGTGCCAGCAGCCAGGGTTTCGCCGGGGAGCTGTTTTTT. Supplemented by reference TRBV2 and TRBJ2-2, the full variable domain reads EPEVTQTPSHQVTQMGQEVILRCVPISNHLYFYWYRQILGQKVEFLVSFYNNEISEKSEIFDDQFSVERPDGSNFTLKIRSTKLEDSAMYFCASSQGFAGELFFGEGSRLTVL.

CDR3 nucleotides: TGTGCCAGCAGCCCTAGGGGGTCAGGGGCCAGGAATGAGCAGTTCTTC. Amino acids: CASSPRGSGARNEQFF. This chain connects TRBV25-1 to TRBJ2-1; D perhaps matches TRBD1 (6 bases). Trimming shortened V by 6 bases and J by 7 bases, and 22 bases separated the two germline ends. The CDR3 length is 16 residues. Germline CDR1 is MGHDK and CDR2 is SYGVNS.

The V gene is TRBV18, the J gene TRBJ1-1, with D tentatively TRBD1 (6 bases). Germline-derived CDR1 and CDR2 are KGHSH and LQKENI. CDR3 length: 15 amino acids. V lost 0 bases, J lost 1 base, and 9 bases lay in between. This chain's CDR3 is CASSPPGGGNTEAFF. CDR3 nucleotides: TGTGCCAGCTCACCACCGGGAGGGGGGAACACTGAAGCTTTCTTT. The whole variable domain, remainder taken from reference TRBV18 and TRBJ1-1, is NAGVMQNPRHLVRRRGQEARLRCSPMKGHSHVYWYRQLPEEGLKFMVYLQKENIIDESGMPKERFSAEFPKEGPSILRIQQVVRGDSAAYFCASSPPGGGNTEAFFGQGTRLTVV.

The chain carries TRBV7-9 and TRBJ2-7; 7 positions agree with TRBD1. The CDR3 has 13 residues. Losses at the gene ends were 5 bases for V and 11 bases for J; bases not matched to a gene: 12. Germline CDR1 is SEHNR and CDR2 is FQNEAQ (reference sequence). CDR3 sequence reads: CASSRVQSRGKYF. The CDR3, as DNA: TGTGCCAGCAGCCGAGTGCAAAGCAGGGGGAAGTACTTC.

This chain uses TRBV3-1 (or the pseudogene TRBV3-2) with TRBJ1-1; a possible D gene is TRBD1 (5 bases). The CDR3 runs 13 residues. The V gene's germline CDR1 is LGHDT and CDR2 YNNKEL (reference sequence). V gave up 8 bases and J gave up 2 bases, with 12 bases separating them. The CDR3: CASRLTDNTEAFF. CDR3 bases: TGTGCCAGCCGCTTGACAGATAACACTGAAGCTTTCTTT.

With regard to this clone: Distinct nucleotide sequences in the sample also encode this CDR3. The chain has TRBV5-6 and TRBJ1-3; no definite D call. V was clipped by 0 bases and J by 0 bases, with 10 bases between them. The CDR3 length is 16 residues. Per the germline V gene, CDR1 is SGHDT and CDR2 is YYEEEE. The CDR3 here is CASSLVGTSSGNTIYF. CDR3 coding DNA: TGTGCCAGCAGCTTGGTTGGCACCAGCTCTGGAAACACCATATATTTT.

The DNA for the CDR3 is TGTGCCACCAGCGCGGATCAGGGTAATCAGCCCCAGCATTTT. This codes for CATSADQGNQPQHF. This chain connects TRBV15 to TRBJ1-5; D might be TRBD1 (5 bases). Germline assignment: CDR1 LNHNV and CDR2 YYDKDF (reference sequence). V lost 5 bases, J lost 4 bases, and 12 bases lay in between. CDR3 length equals 14 residues. Complete variable domain (other parts from reference TRBV15 and TRBJ1-5): DAMVIQNPRYQVTQFGKPVTLSCSQTLNHNVMYWYQQKSSQAPKLLFHYYDKDFNNEADTPDNFQSRRPNTSFCFLDIRSPGLGDTAMYLCATSADQGNQPQHFGDGTRLSIL.

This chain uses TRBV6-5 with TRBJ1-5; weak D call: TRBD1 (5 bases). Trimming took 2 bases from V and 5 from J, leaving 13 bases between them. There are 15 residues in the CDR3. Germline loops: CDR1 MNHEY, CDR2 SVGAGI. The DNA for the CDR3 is TGTGCCAGCAGTTACGGGCGACAGCCTGATCAGCCCCAGCATTTT. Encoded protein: CASSYGRQPDQPQHF.

In DNA, the CDR3 is TGCGCCAGCAGTGAGTCTCAGGGAGGGGCTTTCTTT. It is translated as CASSESQGGAFF. The chain combines TRBV10-2 with TRBJ1-1; tentative D call: TRBD1 (5 bases). V was trimmed by 0 bases and J by 11 bases, leaving 10 bases between them. The germline gives CDR1 WSHSY, CDR2 SAAADI. The CDR3 loop spans 12 amino acids.

The CDR3 DNA reads as TGTGCCAGCAGCCGAGTGAACACTGAAGCTTTCTTT. Encoded protein: CASSRVNTEAFF. This rearrangement joins TRBV5-6 to TRBJ1-1; D gene ambiguous. Trimming pared 4 bases from V and 0 bases from J, leaving 4 bases between. The CDR3 covers 12 residues. From germline, CDR1 is SGHDT and CDR2 YYEEEE.

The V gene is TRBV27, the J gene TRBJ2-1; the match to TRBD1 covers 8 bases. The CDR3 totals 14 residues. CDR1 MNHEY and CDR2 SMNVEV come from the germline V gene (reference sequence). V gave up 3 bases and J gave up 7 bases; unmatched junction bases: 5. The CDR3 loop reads CASSFQGAGNEQFF. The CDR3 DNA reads TGTGCCAGCAGTTTTCAGGGGGCGGGGAATGAGCAGTTCTTC.

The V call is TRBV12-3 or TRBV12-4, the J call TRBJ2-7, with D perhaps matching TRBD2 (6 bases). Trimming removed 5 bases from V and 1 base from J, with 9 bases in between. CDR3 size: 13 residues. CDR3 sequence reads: CASSTGRSYEQYF. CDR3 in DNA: TGTGCCAGCAGTACCGGGAGATCCTACGAGCAGTACTTC.

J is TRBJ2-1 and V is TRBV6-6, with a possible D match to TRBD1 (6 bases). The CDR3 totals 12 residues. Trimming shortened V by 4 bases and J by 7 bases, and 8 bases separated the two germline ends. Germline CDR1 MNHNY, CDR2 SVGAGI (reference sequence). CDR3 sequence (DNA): TGTGCCAGCAGTTTTCAGGGGAATGAGCAGTTCTTC. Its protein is CASSFQGNEQFF.

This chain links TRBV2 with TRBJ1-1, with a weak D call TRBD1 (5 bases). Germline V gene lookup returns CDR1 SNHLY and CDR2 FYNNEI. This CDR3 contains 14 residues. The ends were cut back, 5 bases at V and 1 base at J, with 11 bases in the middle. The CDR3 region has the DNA TGTGCCAGCAGTCAGCAGGGAACGAACACTGAAGCTTTCTTT. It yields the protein CASSQQGTNTEAFF.

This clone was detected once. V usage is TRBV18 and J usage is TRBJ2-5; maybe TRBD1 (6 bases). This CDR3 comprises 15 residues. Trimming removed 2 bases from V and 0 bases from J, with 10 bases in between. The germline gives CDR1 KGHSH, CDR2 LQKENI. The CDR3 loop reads CASSPRQAYQETQYF. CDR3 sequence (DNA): TGTGCCAGCTCACCAAGACAGGCCTACCAAGAGACCCAGTACTTC.

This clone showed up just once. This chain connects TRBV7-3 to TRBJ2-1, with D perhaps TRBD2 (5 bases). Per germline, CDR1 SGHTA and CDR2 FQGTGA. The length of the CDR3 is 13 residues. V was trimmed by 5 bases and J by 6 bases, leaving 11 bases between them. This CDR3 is CASSPGIPNEQFF. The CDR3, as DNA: TGTGCCAGCAGCCCCGGGATCCCCAATGAGCAGTTCTTC.